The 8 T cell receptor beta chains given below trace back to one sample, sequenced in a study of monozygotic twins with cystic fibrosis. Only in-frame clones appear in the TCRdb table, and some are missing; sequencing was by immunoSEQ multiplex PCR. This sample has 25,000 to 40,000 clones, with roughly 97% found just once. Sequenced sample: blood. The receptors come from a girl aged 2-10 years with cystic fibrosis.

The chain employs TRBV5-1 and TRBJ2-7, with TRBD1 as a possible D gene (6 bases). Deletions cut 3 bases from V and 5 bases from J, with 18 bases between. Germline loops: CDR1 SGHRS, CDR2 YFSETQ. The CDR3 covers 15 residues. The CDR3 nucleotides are TGCGCCAGCAGCTCATTTGACAGGTTTAGAGACGAGCAGTACTTC. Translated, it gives CASSSFDRFRDEQYF. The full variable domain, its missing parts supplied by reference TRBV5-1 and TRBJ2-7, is KAGVTQTPRYLIKTRGQQVTLSCSPISGHRSVSWYQQTPGQGLQFLFEYFSETQRNKGNFPGRFSGRQFSNSRSEMNVSTLELGDSALYLCASSSFDRFRDEQYFGPGTRLTVT.

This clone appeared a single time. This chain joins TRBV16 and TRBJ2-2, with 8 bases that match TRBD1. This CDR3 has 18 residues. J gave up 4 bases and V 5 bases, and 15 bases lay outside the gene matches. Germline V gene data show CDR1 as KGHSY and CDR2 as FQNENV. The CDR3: CASSNTPGQGRGTGELFF. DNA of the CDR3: TGTGCCAGCAGCAACACCCCCGGACAGGGCCGAGGCACCGGGGAGCTGTTTTTT.

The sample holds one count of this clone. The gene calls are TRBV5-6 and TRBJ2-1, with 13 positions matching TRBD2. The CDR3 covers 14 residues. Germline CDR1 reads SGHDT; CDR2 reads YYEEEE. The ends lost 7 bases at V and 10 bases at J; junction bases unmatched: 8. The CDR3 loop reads CASSTSGRAGEQFF. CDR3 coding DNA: TGTGCCAGCTCAACTAGCGGGAGGGCCGGGGAGCAGTTCTTC. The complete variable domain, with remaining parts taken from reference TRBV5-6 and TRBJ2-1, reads DAGVTQSPTHLIKTRGQQVTLRCSPKSGHDTVSWYQQALGQGPQFIFQYYEEEERQRGNFPDRFSGHQFPNYSSELNVNALLLGDSALYLCASSTSGRAGEQFFGPGTRLTVL.

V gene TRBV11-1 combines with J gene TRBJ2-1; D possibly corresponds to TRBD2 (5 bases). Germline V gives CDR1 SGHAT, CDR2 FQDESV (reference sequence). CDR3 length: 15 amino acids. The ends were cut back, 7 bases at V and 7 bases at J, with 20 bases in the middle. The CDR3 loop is CASTPGVAVLNEQFF. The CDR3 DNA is TGTGCCAGCACCCCCGGGGTAGCCGTCCTTAATGAGCAGTTCTTC. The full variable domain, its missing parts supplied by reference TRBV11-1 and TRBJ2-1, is EAEVAQSPRYKITEKSQAVAFWCDPISGHATLYWYRQILGQGPELLVQFQDESVVDDSQLPKDRFSAERLKGVDSTLKIQPAELGDSAMYLCASTPGVAVLNEQFFGPGTRLTVL.

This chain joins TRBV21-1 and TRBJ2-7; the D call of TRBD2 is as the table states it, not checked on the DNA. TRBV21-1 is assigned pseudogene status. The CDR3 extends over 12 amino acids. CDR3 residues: CASSSLSDEQYF. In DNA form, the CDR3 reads TGTGCCAGCAGCAGCCTGAGTGACGAGCAGTACTTC.

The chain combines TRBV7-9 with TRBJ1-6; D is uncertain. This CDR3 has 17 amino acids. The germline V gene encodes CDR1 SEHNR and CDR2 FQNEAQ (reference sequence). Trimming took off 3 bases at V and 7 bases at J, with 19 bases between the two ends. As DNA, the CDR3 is TGTGCCAGCAGCTTTACCACCCGACCGCCGGGCAATTCACCCCTCCACTTT. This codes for CASSFTTRPPGNSPLHF. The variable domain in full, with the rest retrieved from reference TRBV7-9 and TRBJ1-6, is DTGVSQNPRHKITKRGQNVTFRCDPISEHNRLYWYRQTLGQGPEFLTYFQNEAQLEKSRLLSDRFSAERPKGSFSTLEIQRTEQGDSAMYLCASSFTTRPPGNSPLHFGNGTRLTVT.

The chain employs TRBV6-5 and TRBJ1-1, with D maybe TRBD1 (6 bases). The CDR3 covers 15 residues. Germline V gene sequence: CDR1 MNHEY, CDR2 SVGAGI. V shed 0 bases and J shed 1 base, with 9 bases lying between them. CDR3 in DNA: TGTGCCAGCAGTTACTCGTCGGGGGCGAACACTGAAGCTTTCTTT. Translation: CASSYSSGANTEAFF.

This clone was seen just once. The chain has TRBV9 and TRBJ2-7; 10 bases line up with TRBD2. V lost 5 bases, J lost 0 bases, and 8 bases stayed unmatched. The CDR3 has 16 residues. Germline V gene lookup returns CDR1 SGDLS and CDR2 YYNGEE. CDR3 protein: CASSPGSSGSSYEQYF. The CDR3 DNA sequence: TGTGCCAGCAGTCCTGGTTCTAGCGGGAGCTCCTACGAGCAGTACTTC.